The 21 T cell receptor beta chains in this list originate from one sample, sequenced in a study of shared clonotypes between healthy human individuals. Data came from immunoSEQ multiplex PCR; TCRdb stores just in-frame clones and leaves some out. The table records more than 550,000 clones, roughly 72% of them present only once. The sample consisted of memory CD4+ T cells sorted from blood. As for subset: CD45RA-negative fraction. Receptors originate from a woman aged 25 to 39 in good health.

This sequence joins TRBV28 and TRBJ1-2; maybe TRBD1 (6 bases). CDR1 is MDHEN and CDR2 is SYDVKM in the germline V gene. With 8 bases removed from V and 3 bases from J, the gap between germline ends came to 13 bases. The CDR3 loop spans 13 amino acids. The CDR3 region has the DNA TGTGCCAGCTGGACAGCTGAGTACTATGGCTACACCTTC. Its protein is CASWTAEYYGYTF.

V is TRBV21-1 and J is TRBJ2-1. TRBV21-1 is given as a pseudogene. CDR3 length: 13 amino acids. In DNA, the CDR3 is TGTGCCAGCAGCAAGTCTCTATTCGACGAGCAGTTCTTC. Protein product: CASSKSLFDEQFF.

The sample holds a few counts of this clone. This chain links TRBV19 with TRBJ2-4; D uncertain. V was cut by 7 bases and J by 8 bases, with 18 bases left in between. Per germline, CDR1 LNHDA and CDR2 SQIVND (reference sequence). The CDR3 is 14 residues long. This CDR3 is CASTLGLLGDIQYF. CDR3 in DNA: TGTGCCAGTACCTTGGGTCTCCTGGGCGACATTCAGTACTTC. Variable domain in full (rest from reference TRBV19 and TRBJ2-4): DGGITQSPKYLFRKEGQNVTLSCEQNLNHDAMYWYRQDPGQGLRLIYYSQIVNDFQKGDIAEGYSVSREKKESFPLTVTSAQKNPTAFYLCASTLGLLGDIQYFGAGTRLSVL.

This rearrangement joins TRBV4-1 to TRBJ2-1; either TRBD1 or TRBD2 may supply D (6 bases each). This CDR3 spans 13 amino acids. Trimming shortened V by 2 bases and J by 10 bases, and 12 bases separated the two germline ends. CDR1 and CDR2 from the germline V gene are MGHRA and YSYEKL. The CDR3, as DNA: TGCGCCAGCAGCCAATGGGGGGCCGGGGAGCAGTTCTTC. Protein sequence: CASSQWGAGEQFF.

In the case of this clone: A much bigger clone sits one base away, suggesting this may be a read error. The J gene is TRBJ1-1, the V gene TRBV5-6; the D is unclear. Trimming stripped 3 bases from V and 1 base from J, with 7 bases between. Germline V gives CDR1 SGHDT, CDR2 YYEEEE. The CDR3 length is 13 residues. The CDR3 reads CASSYQENTEAFF. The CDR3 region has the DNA TGTGCCAGCAGCTACCAGGAGAACACTGAAGCTTTCTTT.

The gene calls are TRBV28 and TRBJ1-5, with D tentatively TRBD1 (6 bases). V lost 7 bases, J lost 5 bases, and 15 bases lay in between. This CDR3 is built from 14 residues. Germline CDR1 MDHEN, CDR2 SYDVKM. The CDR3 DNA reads TGTGCCAGCACCCCCGGGGGGCTCCATCAGCCCCAGCATTTT. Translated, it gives CASTPGGLHQPQHF.

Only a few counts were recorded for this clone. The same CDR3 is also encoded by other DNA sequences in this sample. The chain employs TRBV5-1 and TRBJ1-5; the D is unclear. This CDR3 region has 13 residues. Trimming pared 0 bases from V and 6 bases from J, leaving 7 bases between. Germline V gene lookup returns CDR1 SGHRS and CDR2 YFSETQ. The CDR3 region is CASSLEGSQPQHF. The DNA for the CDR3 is TGCGCCAGCAGCTTGGAGGGCTCTCAGCCCCAGCATTTT.

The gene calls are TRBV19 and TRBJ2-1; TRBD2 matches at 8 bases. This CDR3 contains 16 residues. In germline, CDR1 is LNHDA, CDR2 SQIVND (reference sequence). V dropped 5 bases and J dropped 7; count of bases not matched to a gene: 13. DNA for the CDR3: TGTGCCAGTAGTTACGCAGCGGGAGTGAGTAGGAATGAGCAGTTCTTC. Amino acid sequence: CASSYAAGVSRNEQFF.

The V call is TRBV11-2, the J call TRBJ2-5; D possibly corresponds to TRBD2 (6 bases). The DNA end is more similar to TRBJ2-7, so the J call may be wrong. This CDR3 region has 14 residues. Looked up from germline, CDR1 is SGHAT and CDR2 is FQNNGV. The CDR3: CASSSRLVLYEQYF. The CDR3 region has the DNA TGTGCCAGCAGCTCAAGACTAGTTCTGTACGAGCAGTACTTC.

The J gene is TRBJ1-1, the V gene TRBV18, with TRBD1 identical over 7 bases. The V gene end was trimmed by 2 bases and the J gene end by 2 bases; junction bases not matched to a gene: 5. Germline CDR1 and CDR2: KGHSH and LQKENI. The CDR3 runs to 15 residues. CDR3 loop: CASSPTGVGNTEAFF. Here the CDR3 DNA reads TGTGCCAGCTCACCAACAGGGGTGGGTAACACTGAAGCTTTCTTT.

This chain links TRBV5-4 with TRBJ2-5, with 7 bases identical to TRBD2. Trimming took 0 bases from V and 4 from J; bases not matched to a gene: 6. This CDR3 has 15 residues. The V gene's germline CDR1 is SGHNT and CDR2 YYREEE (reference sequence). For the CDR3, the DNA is TGTGCCAGCAGCTTGGTACGCGGGGGAGGAGAGACCCAGTACTTC. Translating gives CASSLVRGGGETQYF.

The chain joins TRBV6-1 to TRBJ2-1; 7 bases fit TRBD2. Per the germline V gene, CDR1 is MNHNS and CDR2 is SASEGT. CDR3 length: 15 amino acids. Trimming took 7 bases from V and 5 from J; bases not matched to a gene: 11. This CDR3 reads CASTIGFAGDNEQFF. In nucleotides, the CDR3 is TGTGCCAGCACTATCGGGTTTGCGGGAGACAATGAGCAGTTCTTC.

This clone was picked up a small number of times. CDR3 DNA sequence: TGCAGCGCCGGGGGGGACAGGGGAGGCGAGCAGTACTTC. Amino acids: CSAGGDRGGEQYF. This chain links TRBV29-1 with TRBJ2-7, with 10 bases that match TRBD1. This CDR3 region has 13 residues. After removal of 7 bases from V and 6 bases from J, the junction contained 9 bases not matched to a gene. Germline V CDR1 and CDR2: SQVTM, ANQGSEA.

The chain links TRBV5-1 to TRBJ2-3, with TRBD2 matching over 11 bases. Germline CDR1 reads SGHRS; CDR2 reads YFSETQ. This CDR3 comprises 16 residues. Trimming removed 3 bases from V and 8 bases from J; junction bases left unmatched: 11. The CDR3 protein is CASSSGLAGPAGTQYF. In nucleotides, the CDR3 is TGCGCCAGCAGCTCCGGACTAGCGGGTCCCGCAGGTACGCAGTATTTT.

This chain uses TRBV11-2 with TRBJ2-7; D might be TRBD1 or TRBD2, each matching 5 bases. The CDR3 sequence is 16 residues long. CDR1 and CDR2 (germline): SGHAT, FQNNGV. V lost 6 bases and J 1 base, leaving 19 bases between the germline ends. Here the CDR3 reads CASRGRRVNDSYEQYF. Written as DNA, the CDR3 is TGTGCCAGCAGGGGACGGCGGGTCAACGATTCCTACGAGCAGTACTTC. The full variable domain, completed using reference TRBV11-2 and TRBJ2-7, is EAGVAQSPRYKIIEKRQSVAFWCNPISGHATLYWYQQILGQGPKLLIQFQNNGVVDDSQLPKDRFSAERLKGVDSTLKIQPAKLEDSAVYLCASRGRRVNDSYEQYFGPGTRLTVT.

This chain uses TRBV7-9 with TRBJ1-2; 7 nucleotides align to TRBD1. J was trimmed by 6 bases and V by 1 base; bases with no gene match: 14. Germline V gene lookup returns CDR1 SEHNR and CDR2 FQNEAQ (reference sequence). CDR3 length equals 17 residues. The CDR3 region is CASSLGGTGARTDGYTF. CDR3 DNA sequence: TGTGCCAGCAGCTTAGGGGGCACAGGGGCCCGGACTGATGGCTACACCTTC. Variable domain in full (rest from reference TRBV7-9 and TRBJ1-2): DTGVSQNPRHKITKRGQNVTFRCDPISEHNRLYWYRQTLGQGPEFLTYFQNEAQLEKSRLLSDRFSAERPKGSFSTLEIQRTEQGDSAMYLCASSLGGTGARTDGYTFGSGTRLTVV.

The CDR3 protein is CASSAPTGNNQPQHF. CDR3 DNA sequence: TGTGCCAGCAGTGCACCGACAGGGAACAATCAGCCCCAGCATTTT. The V and J genes are TRBV6-1 and TRBJ1-5; 7 bases fit TRBD1. The ends lost 4 bases at V and 3 bases at J; junction bases unmatched: 6. Germline CDR1 is MNHNS and CDR2 is SASEGT. CDR3 length equals 15 residues.

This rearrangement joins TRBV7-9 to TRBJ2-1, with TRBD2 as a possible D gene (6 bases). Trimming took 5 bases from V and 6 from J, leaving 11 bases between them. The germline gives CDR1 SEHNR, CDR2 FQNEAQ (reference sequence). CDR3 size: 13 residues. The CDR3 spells CASSPPGLNEQFF. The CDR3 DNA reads TGTGCCAGCAGCCCTCCGGGACTCAATGAGCAGTTCTTC.

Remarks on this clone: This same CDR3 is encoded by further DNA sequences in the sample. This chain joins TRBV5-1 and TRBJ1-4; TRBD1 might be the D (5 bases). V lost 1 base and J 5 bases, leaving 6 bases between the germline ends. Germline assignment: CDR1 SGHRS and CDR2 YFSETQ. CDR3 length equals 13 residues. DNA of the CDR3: TGCGCCAGCAGCTTGAGGGGAAATGAAAAACTGTTTTTT. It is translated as CASSLRGNEKLFF.

The CDR3 bases are TGTGCCAGCACTCCCGCACAGGAAAAGCCCATGAACACTGAAGCTTTCTTT. It codes for CASTPAQEKPMNTEAFF. The J gene is TRBJ1-1, the V gene TRBV7-9; possible D gene TRBD1, 5 bases. Germline V lookup: CDR1 SEHNR, CDR2 FQNEAQ (reference sequence). The V and J ends lost 7 bases and 0 bases respectively, with 21 bases between them. This CDR3 has 17 residues. Together with reference TRBV7-9 and TRBJ1-1, the CDR3 gives the full variable domain: DTGVSQNPRHKITKRGQNVTFRCDPISEHNRLYWYRQTLGQGPEFLTYFQNEAQLEKSRLLSDRFSAERPKGSFSTLEIQRTEQGDSAMYLCASTPAQEKPMNTEAFFGQGTRLTVV.

The CDR3 DNA sequence: TGTGCCAGCAGACCTGGGGGACTCTATGGCTACACCTTC. Its translation is CASRPGGLYGYTF. This sequence joins TRBV6-1 and TRBJ1-2, with D tentatively TRBD1 (5 bases). The CDR3 totals 13 residues. V was shortened by 6 bases and J by 4 bases, with 12 bases between the two germline ends. Per germline, CDR1 MNHNS and CDR2 SASEGT.